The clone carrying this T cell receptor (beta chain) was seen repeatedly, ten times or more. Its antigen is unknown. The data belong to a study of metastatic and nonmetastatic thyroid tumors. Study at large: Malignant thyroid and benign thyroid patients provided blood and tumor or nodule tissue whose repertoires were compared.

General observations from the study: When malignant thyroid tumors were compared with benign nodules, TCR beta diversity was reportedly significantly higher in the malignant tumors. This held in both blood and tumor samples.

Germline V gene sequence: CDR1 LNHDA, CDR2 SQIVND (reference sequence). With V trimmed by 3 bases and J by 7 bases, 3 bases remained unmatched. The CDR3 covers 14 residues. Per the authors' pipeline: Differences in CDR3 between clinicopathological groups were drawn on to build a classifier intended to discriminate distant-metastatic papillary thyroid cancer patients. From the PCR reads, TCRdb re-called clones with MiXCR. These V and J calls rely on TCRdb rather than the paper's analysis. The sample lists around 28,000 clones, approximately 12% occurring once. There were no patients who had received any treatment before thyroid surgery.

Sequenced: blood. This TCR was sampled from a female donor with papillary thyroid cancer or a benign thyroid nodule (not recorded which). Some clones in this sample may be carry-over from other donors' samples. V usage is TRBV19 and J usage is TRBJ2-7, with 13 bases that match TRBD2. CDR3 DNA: TGTGCCAGTAGTATTCGGGGACTAGCGGGGGAGCAGTACTTC. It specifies CASSIRGLAGEQYF.